The next 25 T cell receptor beta chains were all read from a single sample in a study of CD4+ T cells in melanoma. Generated by immunoSEQ multiplex PCR, the TCRdb table keeps only in-frame clones and is missing some. The table includes over 3,500 clones, approximately 65% detected once. The sequencing sample was made of cells from a culture (not recorded whether cultured in vitro). The receptor source for this set is a human donor with melanoma.

The chain employs TRBV5-6 and TRBJ2-7; 10 nucleotides match TRBD1. The germline CDR1 and CDR2 sequences are SGHDT and YYEEEE. V shed 4 bases, J shed 6 bases, and the junction held 10 bases outside the gene matches. The CDR3 has 15 residues. The CDR3 loop reads CASSKGTGVFSEQYF. CDR3 nucleotides: TGTGCCAGCAGCAAAGGGACAGGGGTTTTCTCCGAGCAGTACTTC.

CDR3 bases: TGTGCCAGCAGCGCACAATCTCAGGGGCCAGATACGCAGTATTTT. Protein: CASSAQSQGPDTQYF. The chain employs TRBV9 and TRBJ2-3; D perhaps matches TRBD1 (6 bases). The germline CDR1 and CDR2 sequences are SGDLS and YYNGEE. Trimming stripped 3 bases from V and 4 bases from J, with 15 bases between. CDR3 size: 15 residues.

This clone has only a few counts. The gene calls are TRBV2 and TRBJ2-7; D tentatively reads TRBD1 or TRBD2 (6 bases each). Per the germline V gene, CDR1 is SNHLY and CDR2 is FYNNEI. The CDR3 loop spans 15 amino acids. V gave up 4 bases and J gave up 3 bases, with 16 bases separating them. CDR3 nucleotides: TGTGCCAGCAGTGCCGGGGGCGGGACAAACTACGAGCAGTACTTC. Protein: CASSAGGGTNYEQYF.

The chain combines TRBV5-4 with TRBJ1-2, with TRBD1 as a possible D gene (5 bases). CDR1 is SGHNT, CDR2 YYREEE, per germline (reference sequence). The length of the CDR3 is 16 residues. Trimming removed 4 bases at V and 2 bases at J, with 18 bases between. The CDR3 is CASSRAGFSANYGYTF. The CDR3 nucleotides are TGTGCCAGCAGCCGGGCAGGGTTTTCCGCCAACTATGGCTACACCTTC.

In its sample, this clone was seen once. This sequence joins TRBV15 and TRBJ1-3; D is ambiguous. The CDR3 totals 14 residues. Per germline, CDR1 LNHNV and CDR2 YYDKDF (reference sequence). Trimming removed 0 bases at V and 11 bases at J, with 14 bases between. In nucleotides, the CDR3 is TGTGCCACCAGCAGAGACCGGGGAGGGAGACCCATATATTTT. This codes for CATSRDRGGRPIYF.

This clone turned up a few times. This chain joins TRBV4-2 and TRBJ1-1, with D possibly TRBD1 on 5 matching bases. The CDR3 totals 13 residues. Germline values: CDR1 LGHNA, CDR2 YNFKEQ. The V and J ends lost 1 base and 3 bases respectively, with 6 bases between them. The DNA of the CDR3 is TGTGCCAGCAGCCAAGGGGGGTACACTGAAGCTTTCTTT. This sequence encodes CASSQGGYTEAFF.

The chain uses TRBV18 and TRBJ2-7; TRBD1 agrees at 7 bases. This CDR3 comprises 14 residues. With V trimmed by 5 bases and J by 10 bases, 14 bases remained unmatched. CDR1 and CDR2 (germline): KGHSH, LQKENI. The DNA for the CDR3 is TGTGCCAGCTCAGAAACCGGGACAGCATCCTCCCAGTACTTC. Protein product: CASSETGTASSQYF.

The V and J genes are TRBV4-3 and TRBJ1-5, with a tentative D call TRBD1 (6 bases). Per germline, CDR1 LGHNA and CDR2 YSLEER. V was clipped by 0 bases and J by 0 bases, with 12 bases between them. The CDR3 is 17 amino acids. The CDR3 is CASSQDVAGASNQPQHF. The CDR3 DNA is TGCGCCAGCAGCCAAGATGTAGCAGGGGCTAGCAATCAGCCCCAGCATTTT.

V and J are TRBV6-1 and TRBJ1-6; D not resolved. Germline lookup yields CDR1 MNHNS and CDR2 SASEGT. The CDR3 length is 15 residues. Trimming stripped 2 bases from V and 7 bases from J, with 12 bases between. The CDR3 DNA reads TGTGCCAGCAGTGAATTGAGGGCTCCCAATTCACCCCTCCACTTT. It yields the protein CASSELRAPNSPLHF.

The chain joins TRBV6-5 to TRBJ2-7, with D possibly being TRBD1 (5 bases). The CDR3 spans 13 residues. Germline CDR1 MNHEY, CDR2 SVGAGI. With 6 bases removed from V and 4 bases from J, the gap between germline ends came to 13 bases. The CDR3 bases are TGTGCCAGCAGCGTCAGGGTAGGGTACGAGCAGTACTTC. Its protein product is CASSVRVGYEQYF.

There are a few counts of this clone. The V call is TRBV4-3, the J call TRBJ1-2; D uncertain. The V gene's germline CDR1 is LGHNA and CDR2 YSLEER. V lost 4 bases and J 7 bases, leaving 16 bases between the germline ends. The CDR3 extends over 14 amino acids. Here the CDR3 reads CASSPLVGEGGYTF. The CDR3 nucleotides read TGCGCCAGCAGCCCCCTGGTCGGGGAGGGTGGCTACACCTTC.

CDR3 coding DNA: TGTGCCAGCAGCCAATCGGACACGCAAGAGACCCAGTACTTC. Translation: CASSQSDTQETQYF. The rearrangement joins TRBV4-2 to TRBJ2-5, with a possible D match to TRBD1 (5 bases). V dropped 2 bases and J dropped 2 bases, with 9 bases sitting between them. Germline V lookup: CDR1 LGHNA, CDR2 YNFKEQ. The CDR3 totals 14 residues.

This clone was recorded a few times. V is TRBV6-5 and J is TRBJ2-1, with 8 bases matching TRBD2. From germline, CDR1 is MNHEY and CDR2 SVGAGI. This CDR3 spans 13 amino acids. V was pared by 5 bases and J by 6 bases, with 3 bases of the junction left unmatched. CDR3 sequence: CASSAGGGNEQFF. The DNA for the CDR3 is TGTGCCAGCAGTGCGGGGGGAGGCAATGAGCAGTTCTTC.

The chain uses TRBV10-2 and TRBJ1-5, with D uncertain. Trimming shortened V by 2 bases and J by 0 bases, and 8 bases separated the two germline ends. The CDR3 runs 15 residues. The germline V gene has CDR1 WSHSY and CDR2 SAAADI. This CDR3 reads CASSERKYSNQPQHF. Written as DNA, the CDR3 is TGCGCCAGCAGTGAGAGGAAATATAGCAATCAGCCCCAGCATTTT.

The chain couples TRBV28 to TRBJ2-3, with D uncertain. There are 11 residues in the CDR3. From germline, CDR1 is MDHEN and CDR2 SYDVKM. V gave up 5 bases and J gave up 5 bases, with 5 bases separating them. The CDR3 here is CASSGIDTQYF. CDR3 bases: TGTGCCAGCAGTGGGATAGATACGCAGTATTTT.

This clone showed up just a few times. The rearrangement joins TRBV6-6 to TRBJ1-2, with 12 bases fitting TRBD1. The germline CDR1 and CDR2 sequences are MNHNY and SVGAGI (reference sequence). This CDR3 has 16 amino acids. Trimming cost V 6 bases and J 4 bases; bases outside gene matches: 9. The CDR3 DNA sequence: TGTGCCAGCAGCGCCGGGACAGGGGGCATGGGCTATGGCTACACCTTC. Amino acid sequence: CASSAGTGGMGYGYTF.

The chain couples TRBV5-4 to TRBJ2-3, with D perhaps matching TRBD2 (5 bases). Trimming shortened V by 1 base and J by 2 bases, and 11 bases separated the two germline ends. Germline V gene sequence: CDR1 SGHNT, CDR2 YYREEE (reference sequence). The CDR3 is 15 amino acids. The CDR3 DNA reads TGTGCCAGCAGCTTGCCTAGCAGATACACAGATACGCAGTATTTT. It encodes CASSLPSRYTDTQYF.

This rearrangement joins TRBV7-6 to TRBJ2-1, with 10 nucleotides matching TRBD1. The CDR3 extends over 16 amino acids. Losses at the gene ends were 2 bases for V and 2 bases for J; bases not matched to a gene: 3. Looked up from germline, CDR1 is SGHVS and CDR2 is FNYEAQ. This CDR3 is CASSLQDRGAYNEQFF. Written as DNA, the CDR3 is TGTGCCAGCAGCTTACAGGACAGGGGGGCCTACAATGAGCAGTTCTTC.

As concerns this clone: A junction boundary mismatches the germline segment, possibly from a read error. The rearrangement joins TRBV11-2 to TRBJ2-7; 10 bases match TRBD1. The CDR3 runs 13 residues. The germline V gene has CDR1 SGHAT and CDR2 FQNNGV. DNA of the CDR3: TGCGCCAGCAGCGGGACAGGGGAGAGAGAGCAGTACTTC. Encoded protein: CASSGTGEREQYF. Using reference TRBV11-2 and TRBJ2-7 for the parts outside the CDR3, the full variable domain is EAGVAQSPRYKIIEKRQSVAFWCNPISGHATLYWYQQILGQGPKLLIQFQNNGVVDDSQLPKDRFSAERLKGVDSTLKIQPAKLEDSAVYLCASSGTGEREQYFGPGTRLTVT.

The chain links TRBV5-6 to TRBJ1-5; 7 bases match TRBD1. The CDR3 consists of 16 residues. V lost 3 bases, J lost 2 bases, and 8 bases stayed unmatched. Germline CDR1 reads SGHDT; CDR2 reads YYEEEE. The CDR3 DNA sequence: TGTGCCAGCAGCTCCTTCACAGGGGAGGGCAATCAGCCCCAGCATTTT. Protein: CASSSFTGEGNQPQHF.

This clone is judged large. This sequence joins TRBV5-5 and TRBJ1-5; D remains unclear. Per the germline V gene, CDR1 is SGHKS and CDR2 is YYEKEE (reference sequence). Trimming took 4 bases from V and 3 from J, leaving 14 bases between them. This CDR3 is 15 amino acids long. The CDR3 region is CASSPGAAYNQPQHF. The CDR3 DNA reads as TGTGCCAGCAGCCCGGGAGCAGCCTACAATCAGCCCCAGCATTTT.

This clone was counted a few times. The DNA of the CDR3 is TGTGCCAGCAGCGTAGCTTATCGGGGGGAGCAGTTCTTC. This gives the protein CASSVAYRGEQFF. This chain uses TRBV9 with TRBJ2-1, with a tentative D call TRBD2 (6 bases). This CDR3 is built from 13 residues. CDR1 is SGDLS and CDR2 is YYNGEE in the germline V gene. V was trimmed by 0 bases and J by 10 bases, leaving 11 bases between them.

This clone was seen a handful of times. CDR3 coding DNA: TGTGCCACCAGCGGGCAGGGAAGCAATCAGCCCCAGCATTTT. Translated, it gives CATSGQGSNQPQHF. The chain uses TRBV15 and TRBJ1-5; D perhaps matches TRBD1 (5 bases). The CDR3 spans 14 residues. The germline CDR1 and CDR2 sequences are LNHNV and YYDKDF (reference sequence). Deletions cut 5 bases from V and 1 base from J, with 9 bases between.

The chain couples TRBV15 to TRBJ1-4; 9 bases line up with TRBD1. J gave up 4 bases and V 1 base, and 1 base lay outside the gene matches. From germline, CDR1 is LNHNV and CDR2 YYDKDF (reference sequence). This CDR3 region has 15 residues. CDR3 sequence reads: CATSRGGQGNEKLFF. DNA for the CDR3: TGTGCCACCAGCAGAGGGGGACAGGGTAATGAAAAACTGTTTTTT.

The chain couples TRBV5-6 to TRBJ1-1, with D perhaps matching TRBD1 (5 bases). CDR3 size: 16 residues. The V gene lost 2 bases and the J gene lost 4 bases, with 18 bases spanning the gap. Germline V gene data show CDR1 as SGHDT and CDR2 as YYEEEE. CDR3 nucleotide sequence: TGTGCCAGCAGCTTCCAGGGCCCGCCGGCCGGCACTGAAGCTTTCTTT. It yields the protein CASSFQGPPAGTEAFF.